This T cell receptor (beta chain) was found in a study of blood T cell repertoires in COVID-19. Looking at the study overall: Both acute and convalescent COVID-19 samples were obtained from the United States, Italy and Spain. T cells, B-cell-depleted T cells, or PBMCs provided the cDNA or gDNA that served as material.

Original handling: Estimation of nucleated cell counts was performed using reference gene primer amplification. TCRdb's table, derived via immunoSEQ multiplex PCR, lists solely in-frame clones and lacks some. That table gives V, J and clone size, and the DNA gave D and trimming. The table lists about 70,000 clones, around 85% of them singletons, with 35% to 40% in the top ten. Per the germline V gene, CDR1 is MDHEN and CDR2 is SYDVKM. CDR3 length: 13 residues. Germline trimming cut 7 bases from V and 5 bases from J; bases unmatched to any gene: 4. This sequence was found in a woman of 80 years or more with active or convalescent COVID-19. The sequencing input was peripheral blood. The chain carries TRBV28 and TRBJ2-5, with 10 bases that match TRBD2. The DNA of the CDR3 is TGTGCCAGCAATAGCGGGGGGATTGAGACCCAGTACTTC. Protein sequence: CASNSGGIETQYF. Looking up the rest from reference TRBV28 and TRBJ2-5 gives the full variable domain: DVKVTQSSRYLVKRTGEKVFLECVQDMDHENMFWYRQDPGLGLRLIYFSYDVKMKEKGDIPEGYSVSREKKERFSLILESASTNQTSMYLCASNSGGIETQYFGPGTRLLVL.